This T cell receptor beta chain was recorded in a study of spatial heterogeneity in lung cancer. In the study overall: Unique TCR and UMI combinations averaged more than ten appearances each in raw reads.

Carried by each TCR cDNA molecule was a unique molecular identifier. TCRdb used MiXCR to reprocess the 5' RACE reads, holding one entry per CDR3 protein. The table lists about 10,000 distinct CDR3 sequences, about 5% of them singletons. This clonotype was counted at least ten times. Its cognate antigen is unknown. The time point denotes: sample taken at primary tumor resection. The sequenced material consisted of unsorted whole RNA from tumor, nontumor lung or frozen PBMC. The donor group consisted of 72 patients who had untreated, early-stage non-small cell lung cancer. Findings and caveats of the study: At tumor resection, ubiquitous expanded TCRs were detected in blood more often than later.

The CDR3 covers 14 residues. Germline CDR1 SGHTA, CDR2 FQGTGA. V lost 2 bases and J 6 bases, leaving 11 bases between the germline ends. This receptor was identified in a male donor with early-stage non-small cell lung cancer. The starting material was PBMCs, obtained at surgery. The rearrangement links TRBV7-3 to TRBJ2-1; possibly TRBD2 for D (5 bases). The CDR3 DNA follows: TGTGCCAGCAGCTTACGCGGGTGGGGCAATGAGCAGTTCTTC. It codes for CASSLRGWGNEQFF.